Presented here are 9 T cell receptor beta chains from one specimen sequenced in a study of T cells expressing NK-cell markers. TCRdb derives one entry per CDR3 protein from the 5' RACE reads, leaving out DNA. The table gives about 380,000 distinct CDR3 sequences; the top ten clones make up 5.2% of it. The sequenced sample was blood T cells: a sorted CD56 or NKG2C T cell subset, CD4+ or CD8+ T cells, or bulk PBMC T cells (not recorded which). Receptors originate from a man between 18 and 69 years old in good health.

The V and J genes are TRBV9 and TRBJ2-2. This CDR3 has 14 residues. The germline gives CDR1 SGDLS, CDR2 YYNGEE. This CDR3 reads CASSAHSLAGELFF.

The chain joins TRBV2 to TRBJ1-2. The V gene's germline CDR1 is SNHLY and CDR2 FYNNEI. The CDR3 loop spans 13 amino acids. CDR3: CASSVETTYGYTF.

This chain links TRBV28 with TRBJ2-1. The CDR3 covers 11 residues. In germline, CDR1 is MDHEN, CDR2 SYDVKM. The CDR3 reads CAHPWGYKQFF.

The chain recombines TRBV2 with TRBJ2-7. The CDR3 contains 16 residues. CDR1 and CDR2 from the germline V gene are SNHLY and FYNNEI. This chain's CDR3 is CASSEIIGYEGYEQYF.

The chain links TRBV11-3 to TRBJ2-7; there is no DNA to check the TCRdb D call of TRBD1. The germline gives CDR1 SGHNT, CDR2 YENEEA. This CDR3 is 15 amino acids long. CDR3 loop: CASSYAPGGPTTQYF.

The chain joins TRBV3-1 to TRBJ1-1; TCRdb calls TRBD1, which cannot be checked without DNA. The germline V gene encodes CDR1 LGHDT and CDR2 YNNKEL (reference sequence). CDR3 length: 15 residues. The CDR3 is CASSPPGRQDTEAFF.

The chain links TRBV5-1 to TRBJ2-5; TCRdb reports TRBD1, a call that lacks DNA to check it against. CDR1 SGHRS and CDR2 YFSETQ come from the germline V gene. CDR3 length: 15 residues. The CDR3 is CASSTGITRQETQYF. Combining the CDR3 with reference TRBV5-1 and TRBJ2-5 gives the whole variable domain KAGVTQTPRYLIKTRGQQVTLSCSPISGHRSVSWYQQTPGQGLQFLFEYFSETQRNKGNFPGRFSGRQFSNSRSEMNVSTLELGDSALYLCASSTGITRQETQYFGPGTRLLVL.

The rearrangement uses TRBV2 and TRBJ1-1. There are 14 residues in the CDR3. The V gene's germline CDR1 is SNHLY and CDR2 FYNNEI. The CDR3 protein is CASSELRSNTEAFF.

The rearrangement links TRBV7-9 to TRBJ1-5; TCRdb designates TRBD1, a call that cannot be tested without DNA. Germline CDR1 reads SEHNR; CDR2 reads FQNEAQ (reference sequence). There are 15 residues in the CDR3. CDR3 residues: CASSLGGSSNQPQHF.